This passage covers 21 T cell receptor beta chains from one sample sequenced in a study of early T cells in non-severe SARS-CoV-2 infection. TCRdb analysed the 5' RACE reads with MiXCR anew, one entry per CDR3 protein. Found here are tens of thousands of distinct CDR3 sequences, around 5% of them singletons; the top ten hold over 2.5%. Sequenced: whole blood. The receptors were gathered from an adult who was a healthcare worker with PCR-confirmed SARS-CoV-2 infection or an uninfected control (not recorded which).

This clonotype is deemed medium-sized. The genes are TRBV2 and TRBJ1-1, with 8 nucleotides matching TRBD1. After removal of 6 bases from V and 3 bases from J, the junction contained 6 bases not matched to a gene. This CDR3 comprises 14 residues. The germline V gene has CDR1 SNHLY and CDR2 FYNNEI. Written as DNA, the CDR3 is TGTGCCAGCAGGGCAGGGGGCCGGTACACTGAAGCTTTCTTT. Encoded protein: CASRAGGRYTEAFF. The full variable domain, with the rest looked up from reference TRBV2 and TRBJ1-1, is EPEVTQTPSHQVTQMGQEVILRCVPISNHLYFYWYRQILGQKVEFLVSFYNNEISEKSEIFDDQFSVERPDGSNFTLKIRSTKLEDSAMYFCASRAGGRYTEAFFGQGTRLTVV.

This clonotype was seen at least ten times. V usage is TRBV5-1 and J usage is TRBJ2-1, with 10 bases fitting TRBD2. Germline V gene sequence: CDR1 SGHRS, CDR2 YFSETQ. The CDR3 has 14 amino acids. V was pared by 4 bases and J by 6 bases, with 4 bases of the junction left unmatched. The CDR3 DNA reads TGCGCCAGCAGCACCAGCGGGAGGGGCAATGAGCAGTTCTTC. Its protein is CASSTSGRGNEQFF.

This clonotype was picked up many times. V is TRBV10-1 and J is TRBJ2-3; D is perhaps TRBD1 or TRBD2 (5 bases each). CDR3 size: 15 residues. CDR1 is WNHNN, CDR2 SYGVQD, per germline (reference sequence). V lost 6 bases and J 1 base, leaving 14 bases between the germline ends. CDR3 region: CASSAGTPGTDTQYF. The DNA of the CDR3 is TGCGCCAGCAGCGCCGGGACCCCGGGCACAGATACGCAGTATTTT.

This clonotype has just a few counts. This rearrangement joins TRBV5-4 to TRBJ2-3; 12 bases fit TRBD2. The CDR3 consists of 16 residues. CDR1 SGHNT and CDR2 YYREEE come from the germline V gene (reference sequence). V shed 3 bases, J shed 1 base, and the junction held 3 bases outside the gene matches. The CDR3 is CASSSRLAGGTDTQYF. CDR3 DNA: TGTGCCAGCAGCTCCAGACTAGCGGGGGGCACAGATACGCAGTATTTT.

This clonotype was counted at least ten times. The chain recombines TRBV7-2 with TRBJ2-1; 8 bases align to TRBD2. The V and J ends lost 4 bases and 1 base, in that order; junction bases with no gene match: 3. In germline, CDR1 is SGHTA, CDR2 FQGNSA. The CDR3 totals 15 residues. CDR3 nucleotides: TGTGCCAGCAGCTCATTAGCGGGGTCCTACAATGAGCAGTTCTTC. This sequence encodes CASSSLAGSYNEQFF.

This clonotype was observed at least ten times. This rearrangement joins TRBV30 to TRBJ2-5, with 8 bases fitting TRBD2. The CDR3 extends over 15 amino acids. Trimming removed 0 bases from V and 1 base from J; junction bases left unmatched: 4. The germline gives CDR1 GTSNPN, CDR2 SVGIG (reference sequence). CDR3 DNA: TGTGCCTGGAGTGTCCCGGGGGGGACCCAAGAGACCCAGTACTTC. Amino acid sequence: CAWSVPGGTQETQYF.

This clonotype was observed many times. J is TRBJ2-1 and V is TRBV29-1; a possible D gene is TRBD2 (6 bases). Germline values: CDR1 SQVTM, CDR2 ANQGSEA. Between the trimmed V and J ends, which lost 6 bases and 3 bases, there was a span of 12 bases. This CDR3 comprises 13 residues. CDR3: CSVEGAGYNEQFF. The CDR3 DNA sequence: TGCAGCGTGGAGGGCGCGGGCTACAATGAGCAGTTCTTC.

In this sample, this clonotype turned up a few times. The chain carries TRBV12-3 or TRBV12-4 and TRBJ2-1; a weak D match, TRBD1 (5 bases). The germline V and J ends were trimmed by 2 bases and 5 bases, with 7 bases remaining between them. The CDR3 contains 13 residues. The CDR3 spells CASSLIQDNEQFF. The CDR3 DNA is TGTGCCAGCAGTTTAATACAGGACAATGAGCAGTTCTTC.

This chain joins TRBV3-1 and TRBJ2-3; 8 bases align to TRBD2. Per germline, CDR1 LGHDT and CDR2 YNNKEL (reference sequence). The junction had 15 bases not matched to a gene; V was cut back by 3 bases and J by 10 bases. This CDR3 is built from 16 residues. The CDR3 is CASSHFPAGGPAAQYF. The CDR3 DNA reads TGTGCCAGCAGCCATTTTCCCGCGGGGGGACCAGCGGCGCAGTATTTT.

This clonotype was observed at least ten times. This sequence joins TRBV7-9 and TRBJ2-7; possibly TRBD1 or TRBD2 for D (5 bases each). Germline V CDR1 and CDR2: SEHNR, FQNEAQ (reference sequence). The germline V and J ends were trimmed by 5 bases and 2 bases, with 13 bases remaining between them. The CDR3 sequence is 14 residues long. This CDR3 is CASSAHGTTYEQYF. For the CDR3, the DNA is TGTGCCAGCAGCGCCCACGGGACCACCTACGAGCAGTACTTC.

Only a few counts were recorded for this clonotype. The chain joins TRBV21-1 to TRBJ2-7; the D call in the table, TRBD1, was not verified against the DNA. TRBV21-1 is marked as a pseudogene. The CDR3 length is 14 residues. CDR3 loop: CASSDDRGTDEQYF. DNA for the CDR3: TGTGCCAGCAGCGACGACAGGGGCACGGACGAGCAGTACTTC.

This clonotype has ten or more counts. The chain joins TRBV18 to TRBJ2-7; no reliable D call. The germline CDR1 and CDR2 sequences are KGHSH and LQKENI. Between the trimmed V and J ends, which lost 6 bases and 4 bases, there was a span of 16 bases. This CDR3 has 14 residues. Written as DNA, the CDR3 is TGTGCCAGCTCCCGCTCCGGGTCCTCTTACGAGCAGTACTTC. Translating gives CASSRSGSSYEQYF.

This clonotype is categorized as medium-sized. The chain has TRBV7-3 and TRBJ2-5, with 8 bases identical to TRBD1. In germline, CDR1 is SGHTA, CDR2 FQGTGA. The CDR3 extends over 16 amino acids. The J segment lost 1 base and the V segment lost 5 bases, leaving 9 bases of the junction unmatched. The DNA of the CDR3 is TGTGCCAGCAGCGGACCGGGACAGGCACTCCAAGAGACCCAGTACTTC. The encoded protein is CASSGPGQALQETQYF.

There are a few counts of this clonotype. CDR3 coding DNA: TGCGCCAGCAGCCCCAACACGCCTCAAGGGGAGGATACGCAGTATTTT. This encodes CASSPNTPQGEDTQYF. V gene TRBV5-1 combines with J gene TRBJ2-3, with D perhaps assigned TRBD1 or TRBD2 (5 bases each). Looked up from germline, CDR1 is SGHRS and CDR2 is YFSETQ. The CDR3 has 16 amino acids. V was trimmed by 4 bases and J by 6 bases, leaving 21 bases between them. Based on the CDR3 plus reference TRBV5-1 and TRBJ2-3, the full variable domain is KAGVTQTPRYLIKTRGQQVTLSCSPISGHRSVSWYQQTPGQGLQFLFEYFSETQRNKGNFPGRFSGRQFSNSRSEMNVSTLELGDSALYLCASSPNTPQGEDTQYFGPGTRLTVL.

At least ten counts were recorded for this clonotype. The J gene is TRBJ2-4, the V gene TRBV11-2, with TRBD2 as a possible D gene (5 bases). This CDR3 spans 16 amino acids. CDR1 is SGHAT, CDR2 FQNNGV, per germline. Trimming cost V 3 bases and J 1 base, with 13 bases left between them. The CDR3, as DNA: TGTGCCAGCAGCTTCCTGGACGGGAAGGCCAAAAACATTCAGTACTTC. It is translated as CASSFLDGKAKNIQYF.

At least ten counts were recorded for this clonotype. CDR3 in DNA: TGTGCCAGCAGTGGGACCAGCTCCTATAATTCACCCCTCCACTTT. This translates into CASSGTSSYNSPLHF. The rearrangement uses TRBV6-5 and TRBJ1-6; D may be TRBD1 (5 bases). Deletions cut 5 bases from V and 0 bases from J, with 8 bases between. The CDR3 has 15 amino acids. Germline CDR1 MNHEY, CDR2 SVGAGI.

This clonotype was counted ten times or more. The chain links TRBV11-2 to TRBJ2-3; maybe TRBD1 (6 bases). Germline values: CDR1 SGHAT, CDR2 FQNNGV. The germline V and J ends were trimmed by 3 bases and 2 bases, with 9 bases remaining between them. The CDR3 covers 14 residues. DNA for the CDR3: TGTGCCAGCAGCTTGAGGACAGACACAGATACGCAGTATTTT. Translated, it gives CASSLRTDTDTQYF.

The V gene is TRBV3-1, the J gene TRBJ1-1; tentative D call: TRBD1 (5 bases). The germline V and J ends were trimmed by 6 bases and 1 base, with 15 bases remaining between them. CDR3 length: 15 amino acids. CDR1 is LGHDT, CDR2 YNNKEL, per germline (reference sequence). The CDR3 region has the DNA TGTGCCAGCAGGGGGCGAATTCCGAGGAACACTGAAGCTTTCTTT. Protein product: CASRGRIPRNTEAFF.

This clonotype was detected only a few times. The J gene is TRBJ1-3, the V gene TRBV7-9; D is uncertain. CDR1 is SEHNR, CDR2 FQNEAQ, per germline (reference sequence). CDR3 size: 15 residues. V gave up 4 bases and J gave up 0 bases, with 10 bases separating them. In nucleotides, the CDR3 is TGTGCCAGCAGCTCCCTGGATAGCTCTGGAAACACCATATATTTT. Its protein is CASSSLDSSGNTIYF.

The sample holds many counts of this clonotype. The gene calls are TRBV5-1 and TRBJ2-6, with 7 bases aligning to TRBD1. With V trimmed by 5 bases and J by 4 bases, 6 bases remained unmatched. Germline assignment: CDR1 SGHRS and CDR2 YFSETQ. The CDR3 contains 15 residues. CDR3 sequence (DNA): TGCGCCAGCAGTTCGACAGGGACCGGGGCCAACGTCCTGACTTTC. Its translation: CASSSTGTGANVLTF.

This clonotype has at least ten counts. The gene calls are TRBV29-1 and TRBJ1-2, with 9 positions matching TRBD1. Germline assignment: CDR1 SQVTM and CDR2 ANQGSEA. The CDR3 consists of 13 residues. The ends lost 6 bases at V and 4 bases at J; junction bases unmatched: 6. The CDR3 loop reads CSVGGQGIYGYTF. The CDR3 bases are TGCAGCGTCGGGGGACAGGGAATCTATGGCTACACCTTC.